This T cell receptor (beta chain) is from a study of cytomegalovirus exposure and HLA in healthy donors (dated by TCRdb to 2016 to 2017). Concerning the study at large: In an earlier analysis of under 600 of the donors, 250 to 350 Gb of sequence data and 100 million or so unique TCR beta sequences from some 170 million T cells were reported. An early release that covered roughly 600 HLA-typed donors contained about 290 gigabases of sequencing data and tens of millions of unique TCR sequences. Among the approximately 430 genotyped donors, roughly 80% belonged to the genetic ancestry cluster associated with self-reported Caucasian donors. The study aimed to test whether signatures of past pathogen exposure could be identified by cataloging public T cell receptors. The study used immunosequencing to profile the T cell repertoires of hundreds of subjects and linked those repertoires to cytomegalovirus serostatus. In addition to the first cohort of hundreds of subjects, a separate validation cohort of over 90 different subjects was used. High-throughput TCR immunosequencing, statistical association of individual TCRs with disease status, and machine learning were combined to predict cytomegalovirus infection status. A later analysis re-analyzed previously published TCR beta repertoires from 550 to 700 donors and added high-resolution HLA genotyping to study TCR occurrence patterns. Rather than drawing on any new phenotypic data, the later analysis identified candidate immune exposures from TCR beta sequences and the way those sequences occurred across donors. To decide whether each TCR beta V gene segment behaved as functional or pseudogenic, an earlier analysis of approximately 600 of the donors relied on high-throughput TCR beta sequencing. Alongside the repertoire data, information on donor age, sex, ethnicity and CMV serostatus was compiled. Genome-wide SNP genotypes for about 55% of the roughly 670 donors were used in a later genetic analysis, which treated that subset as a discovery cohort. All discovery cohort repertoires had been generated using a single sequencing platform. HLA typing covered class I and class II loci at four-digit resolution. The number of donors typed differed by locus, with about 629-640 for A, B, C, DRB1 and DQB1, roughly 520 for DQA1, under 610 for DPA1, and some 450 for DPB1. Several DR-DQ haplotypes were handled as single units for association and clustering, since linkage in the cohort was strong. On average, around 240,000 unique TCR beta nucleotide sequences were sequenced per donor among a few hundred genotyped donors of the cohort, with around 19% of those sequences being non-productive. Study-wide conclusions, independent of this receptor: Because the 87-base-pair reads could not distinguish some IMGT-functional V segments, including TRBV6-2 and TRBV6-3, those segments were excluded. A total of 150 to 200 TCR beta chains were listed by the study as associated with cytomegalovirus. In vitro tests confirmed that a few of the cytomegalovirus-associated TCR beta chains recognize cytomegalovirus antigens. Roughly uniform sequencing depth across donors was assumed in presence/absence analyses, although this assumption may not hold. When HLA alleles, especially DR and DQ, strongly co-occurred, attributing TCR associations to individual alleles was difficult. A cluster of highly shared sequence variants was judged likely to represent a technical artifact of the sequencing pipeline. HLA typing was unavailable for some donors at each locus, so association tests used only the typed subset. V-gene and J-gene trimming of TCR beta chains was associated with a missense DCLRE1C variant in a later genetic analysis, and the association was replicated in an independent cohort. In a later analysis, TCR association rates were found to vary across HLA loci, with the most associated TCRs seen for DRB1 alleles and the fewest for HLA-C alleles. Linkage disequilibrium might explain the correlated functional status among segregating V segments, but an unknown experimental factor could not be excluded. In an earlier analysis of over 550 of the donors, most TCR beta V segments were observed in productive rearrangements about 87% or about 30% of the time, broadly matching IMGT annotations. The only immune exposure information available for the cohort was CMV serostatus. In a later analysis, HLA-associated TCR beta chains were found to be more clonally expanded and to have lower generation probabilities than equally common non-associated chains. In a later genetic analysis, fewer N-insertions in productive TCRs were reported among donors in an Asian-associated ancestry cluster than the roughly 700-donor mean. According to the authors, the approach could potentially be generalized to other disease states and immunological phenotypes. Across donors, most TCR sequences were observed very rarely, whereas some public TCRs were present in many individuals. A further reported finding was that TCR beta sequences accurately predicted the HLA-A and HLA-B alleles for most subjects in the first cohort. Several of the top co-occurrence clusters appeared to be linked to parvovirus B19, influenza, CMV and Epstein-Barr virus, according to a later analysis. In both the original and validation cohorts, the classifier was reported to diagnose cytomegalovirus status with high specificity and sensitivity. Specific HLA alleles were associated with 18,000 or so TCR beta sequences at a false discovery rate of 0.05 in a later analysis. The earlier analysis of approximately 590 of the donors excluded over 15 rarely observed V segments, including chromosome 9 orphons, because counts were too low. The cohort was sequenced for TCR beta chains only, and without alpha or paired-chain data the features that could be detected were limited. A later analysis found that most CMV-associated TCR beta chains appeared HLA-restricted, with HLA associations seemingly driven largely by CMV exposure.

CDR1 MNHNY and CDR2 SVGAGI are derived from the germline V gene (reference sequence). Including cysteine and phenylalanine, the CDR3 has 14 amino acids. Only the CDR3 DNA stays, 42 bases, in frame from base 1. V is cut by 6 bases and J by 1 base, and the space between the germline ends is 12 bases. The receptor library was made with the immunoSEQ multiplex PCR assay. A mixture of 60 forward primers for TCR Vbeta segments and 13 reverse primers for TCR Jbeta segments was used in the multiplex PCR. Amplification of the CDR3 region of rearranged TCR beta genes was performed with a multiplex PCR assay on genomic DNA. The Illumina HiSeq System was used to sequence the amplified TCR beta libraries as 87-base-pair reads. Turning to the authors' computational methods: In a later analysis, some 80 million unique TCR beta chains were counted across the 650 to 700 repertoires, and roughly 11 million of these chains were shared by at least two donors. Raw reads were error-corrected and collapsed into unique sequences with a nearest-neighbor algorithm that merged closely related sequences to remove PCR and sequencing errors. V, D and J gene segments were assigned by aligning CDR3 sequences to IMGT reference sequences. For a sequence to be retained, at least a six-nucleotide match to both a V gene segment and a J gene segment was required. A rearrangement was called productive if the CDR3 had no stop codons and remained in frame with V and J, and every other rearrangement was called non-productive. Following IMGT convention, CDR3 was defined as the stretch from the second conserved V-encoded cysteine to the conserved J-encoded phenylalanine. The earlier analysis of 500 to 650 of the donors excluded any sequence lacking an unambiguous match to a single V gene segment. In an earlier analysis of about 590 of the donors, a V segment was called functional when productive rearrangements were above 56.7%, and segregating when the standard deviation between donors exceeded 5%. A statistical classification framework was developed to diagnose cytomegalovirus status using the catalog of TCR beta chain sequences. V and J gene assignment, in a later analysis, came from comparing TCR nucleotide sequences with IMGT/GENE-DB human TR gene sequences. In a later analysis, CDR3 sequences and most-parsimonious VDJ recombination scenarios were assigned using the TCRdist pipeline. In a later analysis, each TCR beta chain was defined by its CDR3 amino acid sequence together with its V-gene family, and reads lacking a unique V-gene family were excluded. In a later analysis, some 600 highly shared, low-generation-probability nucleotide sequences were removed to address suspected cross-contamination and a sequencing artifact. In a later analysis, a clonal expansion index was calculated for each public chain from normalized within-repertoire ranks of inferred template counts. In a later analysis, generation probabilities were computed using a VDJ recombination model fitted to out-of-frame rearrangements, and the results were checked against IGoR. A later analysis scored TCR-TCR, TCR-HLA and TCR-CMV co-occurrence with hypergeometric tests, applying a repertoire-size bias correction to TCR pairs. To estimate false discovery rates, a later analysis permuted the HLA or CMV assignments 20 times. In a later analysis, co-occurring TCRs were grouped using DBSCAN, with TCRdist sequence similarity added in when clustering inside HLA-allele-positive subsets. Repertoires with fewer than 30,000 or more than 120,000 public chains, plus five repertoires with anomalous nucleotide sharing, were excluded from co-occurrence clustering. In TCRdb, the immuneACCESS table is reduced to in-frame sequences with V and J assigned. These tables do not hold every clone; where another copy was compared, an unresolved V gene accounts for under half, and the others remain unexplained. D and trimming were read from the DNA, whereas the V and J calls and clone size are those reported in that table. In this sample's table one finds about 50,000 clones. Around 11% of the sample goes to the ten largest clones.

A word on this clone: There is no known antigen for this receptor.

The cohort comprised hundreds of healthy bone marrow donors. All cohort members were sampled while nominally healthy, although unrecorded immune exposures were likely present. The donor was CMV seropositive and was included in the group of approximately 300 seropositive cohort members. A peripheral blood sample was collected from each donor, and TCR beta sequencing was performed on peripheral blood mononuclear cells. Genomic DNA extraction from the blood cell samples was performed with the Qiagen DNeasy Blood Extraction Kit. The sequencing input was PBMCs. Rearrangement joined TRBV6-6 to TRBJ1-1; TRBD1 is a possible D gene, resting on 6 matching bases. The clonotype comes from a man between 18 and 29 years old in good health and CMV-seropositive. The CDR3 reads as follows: CASRPGQTNTEAFF. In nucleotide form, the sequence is TGTGCCAGCAGACCGGGACAAACGAACACTGAAGCTTTCTTT.